The 25 T cell receptor beta chains given below trace back to one sample, sequenced in a study of cytomegalovirus exposure and HLA in healthy donors. PCR involved 60 Vbeta and 13 Jbeta primers. The table came from immunoSEQ multiplex PCR; TCRdb's copy has only in-frame clones and leaves some out. The sample holds over 150,000 clones, approximately 81% seen once. What was sequenced was PBMCs. These receptors were taken from a woman under 40 in good health and CMV-seropositive.

CDR3 sequence reads: CSVGLGGYNEQFF. The CDR3 DNA sequence: TGCAGCGTCGGCTTAGGGGGCTACAATGAGCAGTTCTTC. The V and J genes are TRBV29-1 and TRBJ2-1; D may be TRBD1 (6 bases). Germline CDR1 and CDR2: SQVTM and ANQGSEA. The CDR3 is 13 residues long. Trimming removed 6 bases from V and 3 bases from J, with 12 bases in between.

The V call is TRBV19, the J call TRBJ2-3; TRBD2 matches at 10 bases. There are 14 residues in the CDR3. V lost 8 bases to trimming and J lost 0 bases; unmatched junction nucleotides: 2. The germline CDR1 and CDR2 sequences are LNHDA and SQIVND (reference sequence). As DNA, the CDR3 is TGTGCCAGTTTGGGACTAGCGAGCACAGATACGCAGTATTTT. It yields the protein CASLGLASTDTQYF.

The table lists this clone with a count of one. The chain carries TRBV7-9 and TRBJ1-1; a possible D gene is TRBD1 (6 bases). V dropped 2 bases and J dropped 4 bases, with 8 bases sitting between them. This CDR3 spans 13 amino acids. Germline V gene lookup returns CDR1 SEHNR and CDR2 FQNEAQ (reference sequence). CDR3: CASSLQGSTEAFF. Here the CDR3 DNA reads TGTGCCAGCAGCTTACAGGGGAGCACTGAAGCTTTCTTT.

The gene calls are TRBV4-2 and TRBJ1-2; 8 nucleotides agree with TRBD1. This CDR3 is 14 amino acids long. Unmatched junction bases numbered 2, after V lost 2 bases and J lost 3 bases. Per the germline V gene, CDR1 is LGHNA and CDR2 is YNFKEQ. The CDR3 is CASSQYRGDYGYTF. CDR3 in DNA: TGTGCCAGCAGCCAATACAGGGGGGACTATGGCTACACCTTC.

The chain links TRBV9 to TRBJ2-7; possibly TRBD2 for D (6 bases). Germline values: CDR1 SGDLS, CDR2 YYNGEE. V lost 3 bases, J lost 2 bases, and 18 bases lay in between. The CDR3 is made up of 16 amino acids. CDR3 DNA: TGTGCCAGCAGCGATCCTCGGGGGAACGCACCCTACGAGCAGTACTTC. It codes for CASSDPRGNAPYEQYF.

V gene TRBV28 combines with J gene TRBJ1-2; D gene ambiguous. The CDR3 spans 11 residues. Germline values: CDR1 MDHEN, CDR2 SYDVKM. V was shortened by 5 bases and J by 8 bases, with 9 bases between the two germline ends. The CDR3 nucleotides read TGTGCCAGCAGTCCTGGGAGGGGCTACACCTTC. This gives the protein CASSPGRGYTF.

Notes on this clone: The junction differs from germline at one of its ends, possibly a read error. The V call is TRBV25-1, the J call TRBJ1-3; D is perhaps TRBD1 (5 bases). CDR1 is MGHDK, CDR2 SYGVNS, per germline. The CDR3 runs 14 residues. The CDR3 sequence is CASQGRGSGNAIYF. CDR3 bases: TGTGCCTCCCAGGGTAGAGGATCTGGAAACGCCATATATTTT. The entire variable domain, with the rest obtained from reference TRBV25-1 and TRBJ1-3, is as follows: EADIYQTPRYLVIGTGKKITLECSQTMGHDKMYWYQQDPGMELHLIHYSYGVNSTEKGDLSSESTVSRIRTEHFPLTLESARPSHTSQYLCASQGRGSGNAIYFGEGSWLTVV.

The chain has TRBV9 and TRBJ1-5; TRBD1 aligns across 8 bases. The junction had 11 bases not matched to a gene; V was cut back by 4 bases and J by 5 bases. CDR1 is SGDLS and CDR2 is YYNGEE in the germline V gene. The CDR3 is 16 amino acids. This chain's CDR3 is CASSQGAGAADQPQHF. CDR3 coding DNA: TGTGCCAGCAGCCAGGGGGCAGGGGCCGCGGATCAGCCCCAGCATTTT.

V gene TRBV7-9 combines with J gene TRBJ2-5; 7 bases agree with TRBD2. The DNA end favors TRBJ2-7, so the J call may be wrong. The CDR3 totals 14 residues. Germline CDR1 and CDR2: SEHNR and FQNEAQ (reference sequence). CDR3 residues: CASSGDYSAYEQYF. The CDR3 region has the DNA TGTGCCAGCAGCGGGGACTATAGCGCCTACGAGCAGTACTTC.

This chain connects TRBV29-1 to TRBJ2-7, with a weak D call TRBD2 (5 bases). CDR1 is SQVTM, CDR2 ANQGSEA, per germline. The CDR3 has 16 residues. V was trimmed by 1 base and J by 4 bases, leaving 20 bases between them. CDR3 loop: CSVEARGWYSEYEQYF. The CDR3, as DNA: TGCAGCGTTGAAGCAAGAGGGTGGTATTCCGAATACGAGCAGTACTTC.

This CDR3 is CASSSPGTVDPPLHF. The DNA of the CDR3 is TGTGCCAGCAGTTCCCCTGGGACAGTAGATCCACCCCTCCACTTT. The chain combines TRBV5-4 with TRBJ1-6; 7 nucleotides match TRBD1. This CDR3 is built from 15 residues. The V and J ends lost 5 bases and 11 bases, in that order; junction bases with no gene match: 13. The V gene's germline CDR1 is SGHNT and CDR2 YYREEE (reference sequence).

The CDR3 DNA follows: TGTGCCAGCAGTTTATGGGTGGGCGAGAATTCACCCCTCCACTTT. Translated: CASSLWVGENSPLHF. This chain links TRBV27 with TRBJ1-6; D unresolved. Between the trimmed V and J ends, which lost 1 base and 7 bases, there was a span of 11 bases. The CDR3 contains 15 residues. Germline values: CDR1 MNHEY, CDR2 SMNVEV (reference sequence).

This clone has more than one count but fewer than ten. The CDR3 DNA reads TGTGCCAGCAGTCGGGGATCTCAAGAGACCCAGTACTTC. Translated: CASSRGSQETQYF. J is TRBJ2-5 and V is TRBV7-2, with a possible D match to TRBD2 (5 bases). The V end was cut by 6 bases, the J end by 2 bases, with 10 bases between. This CDR3 is built from 13 residues. In germline, CDR1 is SGHTA, CDR2 FQGNSA.

This clone came up once. The V gene is TRBV2, the J gene TRBJ2-3; D is undetermined. The CDR3 loop spans 12 amino acids. Germline lookup yields CDR1 SNHLY and CDR2 FYNNEI. Deletions cut 9 bases from V and 0 bases from J, with 7 bases between. CDR3 sequence (DNA): TGTGCCAGTACAGAAAGCACAGATACGCAGTATTTT. Its protein is CASTESTDTQYF.

V gene TRBV4-1 combines with J gene TRBJ2-6; D is unresolved. V lost 4 bases and J lost 0, with 10 bases in between. The CDR3 loop spans 16 amino acids. Germline values: CDR1 MGHRA, CDR2 YSYEKL. The CDR3 loop reads CASSPLYPSGANVLTF. The CDR3, as DNA: TGCGCCAGCAGCCCCTTGTATCCCTCTGGGGCCAACGTCCTGACTTTC.

Notes on this clone: Other DNA variants within this sample encode the same CDR3. The rearrangement joins TRBV6-5 to TRBJ1-2; 9 bases are a match to TRBD1. The J segment lost 3 bases and the V segment lost 4 bases, leaving 6 bases of the junction unmatched. The length of the CDR3 is 15 residues. The germline V gene encodes CDR1 MNHEY and CDR2 SVGAGI. The CDR3 sequence: CASSLTGGADYGYTF. The CDR3 bases are TGTGCCAGCAGTTTAACAGGGGGCGCAGACTATGGCTACACCTTC.

The rearrangement links TRBV7-8 to TRBJ2-7; tentative D call: TRBD2 (5 bases). Trimming removed 3 bases at V and 3 bases at J, with 15 bases between. The CDR3 runs 15 residues. Germline V gives CDR1 SGHVS, CDR2 FQNEAQ. CDR3 DNA sequence: TGTGCCAGCAGCTTGGGAGAGGGCCCCTACTACGAGCAGTACTTC. Residues: CASSLGEGPYYEQYF.

The rearrangement uses TRBV30 and TRBJ2-1, with 11 bases aligning to TRBD2. In germline, CDR1 is GTSNPN, CDR2 SVGIG (reference sequence). The V gene end was trimmed by 7 bases and the J gene end by 9 bases; junction bases not matched to a gene: 8. This CDR3 is built from 13 residues. CDR3 in DNA: TGTGCCTTACTAGCGGGGGTTCTCAGTGAGCAGTTCTTC. Residues: CALLAGVLSEQFF.

This chain joins TRBV7-2 and TRBJ1-3, with D possibly TRBD1 on 5 matching bases. This CDR3 has 15 amino acids. Germline assignment: CDR1 SGHTA and CDR2 FQGNSA. V was cut by 5 bases and J by 3 bases, with 14 bases left in between. DNA for the CDR3: TGTGCCAGCAGCCCCGACGCAGGGCTTGGAAACACCATATATTTT. Protein sequence: CASSPDAGLGNTIYF.

The chain joins TRBV27 to TRBJ2-7, with D possibly matching TRBD1 (6 bases). Trimming left V 5 bases short and J 0 bases short, with 14 bases between. Germline CDR1 MNHEY, CDR2 SMNVEV (reference sequence). This CDR3 region has 15 residues. The DNA for the CDR3 is TGTGCCAGCAGTCCAGTCAGGGGCAACTCCTACGAGCAGTACTTC. Residues: CASSPVRGNSYEQYF.

This chain uses TRBV19 with TRBJ1-4, with a possible D match to TRBD1 (6 bases). This CDR3 contains 15 residues. Germline CDR1 is LNHDA and CDR2 is SQIVND (reference sequence). Trimming pared 10 bases from V and 8 bases from J, leaving 23 bases between. CDR3 protein: CATSPRRTVWEKLFF. In DNA, the CDR3 is TGTGCCACCTCCCCCCGCCGGACAGTCTGGGAAAAACTGTTTTTT. The whole variable domain, remainder taken from reference TRBV19 and TRBJ1-4, is DGGITQSPKYLFRKEGQNVTLSCEQNLNHDAMYWYRQDPGQGLRLIYYSQIVNDFQKGDIAEGYSVSREKKESFPLTVTSAQKNPTAFYLCATSPRRTVWEKLFFGSGTQLSVL.

The CDR3 nucleotides read TGTGCCAGCAGCTTATGGGGGGGAAACAATGAGCAGTTCTTC. This translates into CASSLWGGNNEQFF. The rearrangement joins TRBV7-2 to TRBJ2-7; 7 positions agree with TRBD2. Judging by the DNA end, TRBJ2-1 fits better; the J call may be wrong. Germline V gene data show CDR1 as SGHTA and CDR2 as FQGNSA. The length of the CDR3 is 14 residues.

The V and J genes are TRBV19 and TRBJ1-5; 8 bases map to TRBD1. The CDR3 runs to 13 residues. Germline-derived CDR1 and CDR2 are LNHDA and SQIVND (reference sequence). V dropped 6 bases and J dropped 6; count of bases not matched to a gene: 4. In DNA, the CDR3 is TGTGCCAGTAGAGACAGGGGAACTCAGCCCCAGCATTTT. Its translation: CASRDRGTQPQHF.

The chain combines TRBV27 with TRBJ1-5, with D maybe TRBD1 (6 bases). V gave up 0 bases and J gave up 6 bases, with 6 bases separating them. The germline V gene has CDR1 MNHEY and CDR2 SMNVEV (reference sequence). The CDR3 totals 13 residues. CDR3 sequence reads: CASSLSGAQPQHF. The CDR3 DNA reads as TGTGCCAGCAGTTTATCGGGGGCTCAGCCCCAGCATTTT.

This rearrangement joins TRBV4-3 to TRBJ1-2, with D perhaps TRBD1 (6 bases). Germline CDR1 and CDR2: LGHNA and YSLEER. V was pared by 3 bases and J by 8 bases, with 13 bases between. This CDR3 contains 13 residues. DNA for the CDR3: TGCGCCAGCAGCCACGCCGGGACAATCGGCTACACCTTC. Translation: CASSHAGTIGYTF.